This T cell receptor beta chain was sequenced for a study of blood T cell repertoires in COVID-19. Across the study: PBMCs, B-cell-depleted T cells, or T cells provided the cDNA or gDNA that made up the material.

TCRdb's table, derived via immunoSEQ multiplex PCR, lists solely in-frame clones and lacks some. The repertoire consists of 100,000 to 150,000 clones, with about 86% occurring once and the leading ten covering 2% to 2.5%. This CDR3 spans 16 amino acids. V was shortened by 7 bases and J by 0 bases, with 16 bases between the two germline ends. From germline, CDR1 is ENHRY and CDR2 SYGVKD. Material: PBMCs or T cells enriched from blood (not recorded which). The chain recombines TRBV10-3 with TRBJ1-3, with no clear D. This TCR derives from a man aged 35-49 years with acute COVID-19. CDR3 loop: CAITTDPGLSGNTIYF. The CDR3 DNA reads TGTGCCATCACTACAGACCCAGGTCTCTCTGGAAACACCATATATTTT.